These T cell receptor beta chains were read from a single sample in a study of shared clonotypes between healthy human individuals. TCRdb's copy holds only in-frame clones and misses some; the assay was immunoSEQ multiplex PCR. The sample holds a few hundred thousand clones; around nine tenths are singletons and the top ten take around 16%. Sequenced sample: memory CD8+ T cells sorted from blood. These receptors were taken from a man between 18 and 29 years old in good health. Both conserved end residues are part of each CDR3. Each record gives: V gene, J gene, D gene, CDR3 length, clone size, CDR3 protein, CDR3 DNA. A D gene is named only where the DNA matches it firmly. Clone size is shown for a subset of rows, as once, few, many or a class of expanded clone.

TRBV18	TRBJ2-7	-	13	-	CASSDDGPYEQYF	TGTGCCAGCTCAGACGACGGGCCCTACGAGCAGTACTTC
TRBV20-1	TRBJ1-2	-	10	-	CSALHYGYTF	TGCAGTGCTCTCCACTATGGCTACACCTTC
TRBV6-1	TRBJ1-5	TRBD1	17	-	CASSERETGFTYQPQHF	TGTGCCAGCAGTGAAAGAGAGACAGGGTTTACCTATCAGCCCCAGCATTTT
TRBV10-3	TRBJ2-1	-	12	-	CAISDLRGEQFF	TGTGCCATCAGTGATCTCAGGGGTGAGCAGTTCTTC
TRBV27	TRBJ2-7	-	14	once	CASSLLNNAYEQYF	TGTGCCAGCAGTTTGCTGAACAATGCCTACGAGCAGTACTTC
TRBV9	TRBJ1-4	TRBD1	17	once	CASSARNRDRDHEKLFF	TGTGCCAGCAGCGCCCGAAACCGGGACAGGGACCATGAAAAACTGTTTTTT
TRBV4-3	TRBJ2-2	-	16	-	CASSHLGQLVTGELFF	TGCGCCAGCAGCCATCTCGGACAGTTAGTCACCGGGGAGCTGTTTTTT
TRBV5-6	TRBJ2-1	-	17	-	CASSHKPGTLWFNEQFF	TGTGCCAGCAGCCACAAACCCGGGACACTGTGGTTCAATGAGCAGTTCTTC
TRBV7-9	TRBJ2-3	TRBD2	16	-	CASSTRTSGSTDTQYF	TGTGCCAGCAGCACCAGGACTAGCGGGAGCACAGATACGCAGTATTTT
TRBV27	TRBJ2-7	TRBD2	15	-	CASSSRLAGDSEQYF	TGTGCCAGCAGTTCCAGGCTAGCGGGAGACTCCGAGCAGTACTTC
TRBV13	TRBJ2-5	-	13	-	CASSLQGPETQYF	TGTGCCAGCAGCTTACAGGGGCCAGAGACCCAGTACTTC
TRBV7-9	TRBJ2-7	-	13	once	CASSWGLSYEQYF	TGTGCCAGCAGCTGGGGGCTCTCCTACGAGCAGTACTTC
TRBV6-5	TRBJ1-1	TRBD1	15	-	CASRITGEVNTEAFF	TGTGCCAGCAGGATCACAGGGGAGGTGAACACTGAAGCTTTCTTT
TRBV6-1	TRBJ2-6	-	16	-	CASSEADSTGANVLTF	TGTGCCAGCAGTGAGGCAGACAGTACTGGGGCCAACGTCCTGACTTTC
TRBV4-1	TRBJ2-7	-	14	-	CASSTRVGAYEQYF	TGCGCCAGCAGCACCCGAGTGGGGGCATACGAGCAGTACTTC
TRBV6-5	TRBJ1-2	-	12	once	CASSPGASGYTF	TGTGCCAGCAGTCCGGGCGCGAGTGGCTACACCTTC
TRBV2	TRBJ2-5	-	12	once	CASMGGWETQYF	TGTGCCAGCATGGGGGGTTGGGAGACCCAGTACTTC
TRBV4-1	TRBJ2-7	-	14	few	CASSQGDFNYEQYF	TGCGCCAGCAGCCAAGGCGATTTTAACTACGAGCAGTACTTC
TRBV30	TRBJ2-7	TRBD2	13	-	CAWTSGTGYEQYF	TGTGCCTGGACTAGCGGAACGGGGTACGAGCAGTACTTC
TRBV4-1	TRBJ2-1	-	19	-	CASSQDRLGGHFSYNEQFF	TGCGCCAGCAGCCAAGATAGACTGGGGGGCCATTTCTCCTACAATGAGCAGTTCTTC
TRBV9	TRBJ1-2	TRBD1	15	once	CASSVEGAAGYGYTF	TGTGCCAGCAGCGTAGAGGGGGCGGCAGGGTATGGCTACACCTTC
TRBV10-3	TRBJ2-7	-	14	-	CAIMGDSYNYEQYF	TGTGCCATCATGGGGGACTCATACAACTACGAGCAGTACTTC
TRBV10-1	TRBJ2-5	TRBD2	16	-	CASSESLSGSEETQYF	TGCGCCAGCAGTGAGTCCCTTAGCGGGTCTGAAGAGACCCAGTACTTC
TRBV10-1	TRBJ2-3	-	13	-	CASSGPLRDTQYF	TGCGCCAGCAGTGGGCCCCTTCGAGATACGCAGTATTTT
TRBV2	TRBJ2-7	-	13	-	CASSLGALHEQYF	TGTGCCAGCAGTTTAGGGGCTTTGCACGAGCAGTACTTC
TRBV30	TRBJ1-1	-	16	-	CAWGAGQRDINTEAFF	TGTGCCTGGGGTGCAGGACAGCGAGATATAAACACTGAAGCTTTCTTT
TRBV4-1	TRBJ2-1	TRBD1	17	many	CASSQGHGQGAYNEQFF	TGCGCCAGCAGCCAAGGACACGGACAGGGGGCTTACAATGAGCAGTTCTTC
TRBV30	TRBJ2-3	TRBD2	16	-	CAWSVLAGLRTDTQYF	TGTGCCTGGAGTGTGTTAGCGGGACTGAGGACAGATACGCAGTATTTT
TRBV5-4	TRBJ2-5	-	14	-	CASSLAGERETQYF	TGTGCCAGCAGCTTGGCAGGGGAGCGGGAGACCCAGTACTTC
TRBV10-3	TRBJ2-7	TRBD2	19	-	CAIRVESRLAGRLPYEQYF	TGTGCCATTAGGGTTGAGTCGCGACTAGCGGGGCGATTACCCTACGAGCAGTACTTC
TRBV27	TRBJ1-6	-	15	-	CASSLLGADNSPLHF	TGTGCCAGCAGTTTATTAGGGGCCGATAATTCACCCCTCCACTTT
TRBV27	TRBJ1-5	-	15	-	CASSFGEGSNQPQHF	TGTGCCAGCAGTTTCGGGGAGGGAAGCAATCAGCCCCAGCATTTT
TRBV9	TRBJ2-7	TRBD1	14	few	CASSPGTGDYEQYF	TGTGCCAGCAGCCCTGGGACAGGGGACTACGAGCAGTACTTC
TRBV4-3	TRBJ2-2	TRBD2	18	-	CASSQDLEGLAYSGELFF	TGCGCCAGCAGCCAAGATCTGGAAGGACTAGCGTACTCGGGGGAGCTGTTTTTT
TRBV30	TRBJ1-5	-	14	many	CAWNRMNSNQPQHF	TGTGCCTGGAACAGGATGAATAGCAATCAGCCCCAGCATTTT
TRBV5-1	TRBJ2-7	TRBD2	17	-	CASRMTSGSDSSYEQYF	TGCGCCAGCAGGATGACTAGCGGGAGCGATAGCTCCTACGAGCAGTACTTC
TRBV28	TRBJ1-3	TRBD1	16	once	CASSFQGEGLENTIYF	TGTGCCAGCAGTTTTCAGGGGGAGGGCCTGGAGAACACCATATATTTT
TRBV11-2	TRBJ2-7	-	13	-	CASSLDPAYEQYF	TGTGCCAGCAGCTTAGATCCTGCCTACGAGCAGTACTTC
TRBV4-3	TRBJ1-2	-	13	-	CASSQEKSYGYTF	TGCGCCAGCAGCCAAGAAAAATCGTATGGCTACACCTTC
TRBV29-1	TRBJ1-2	-	12	-	CSVGSPNYGYTF	TGCAGCGTTGGTTCGCCCAACTATGGCTACACCTTC
TRBV6-5	TRBJ2-2	-	11	-	CASSYGSELFF	TGTGCCAGCAGTTACGGTTCGGAGCTGTTTTTT
TRBV4-1	TRBJ2-3	TRBD2	17	-	CASSLSPSGGAQDTQYF	TGCGCCAGCAGCCTCAGTCCTTCCGGGGGGGCGCAAGATACGCAGTATTTT
TRBV2	TRBJ2-1	-	16	-	CASSGWGLGGLNEQFF	TGTGCCAGCAGTGGTTGGGGTCTTGGGGGATTAAATGAGCAGTTCTTC
TRBV11-2	TRBJ2-1	-	14	-	CASSSGWGDNEQFF	TGTGCCAGCAGCTCCGGCTGGGGGGACAATGAGCAGTTCTTC
TRBV7-2	TRBJ2-7	TRBD2	15	-	CASSIGTSPAYEQYF	TGTGCCAGCAGCATCGGGACTAGCCCCGCCTACGAGCAGTACTTC
TRBV19	TRBJ1-1	-	13	many	CASSIGLLTEAFF	TGTGCCAGTAGTATTGGGCTTCTCACTGAAGCTTTCTTT
TRBV6-1	TRBJ1-3	-	14	-	CASTGWITGNTIYF	TGTGCCAGCACGGGGTGGATTACTGGAAACACCATATATTTT
TRBV18	TRBJ2-3	-	16	-	CASSPPLGQVTDTQYF	TGTGCCAGCTCACCACCGCTGGGGCAAGTCACAGATACGCAGTATTTT
TRBV9	TRBJ1-2	TRBD1	12	-	CASNQQGRGYTF	TGTGCCAGCAACCAACAGGGGAGAGGCTACACCTTC
TRBV12-5	TRBJ2-7	TRBD2	15	once	CASGNTSGLTYEQYF	TGTGCTAGTGGTAATACTAGCGGGCTAACCTACGAGCAGTACTTC
TRBV6-1	TRBJ1-4	-	15	-	CAISDMSSTNEKLFF	TGTGCCATCAGTGATATGAGCTCAACTAATGAAAAACTGTTTTTT